Below, 26 T cell receptor beta chains from the same sample are listed, as sequenced in a study of T-cell memory formation after mild COVID-19. TCRdb reprocessed the 5' RACE reads via MiXCR and lists one record per CDR3 protein. The sample holds fewer than 75,000 distinct CDR3 sequences, 9% to 15% seen once. Sequencing was performed on PBMCs or a T cell subset sorted from them (not recorded which). These receptors were collected from a man younger than 30 who had mild COVID-19 (a few samples of this study predate the infection). Cell type and time point are not known.

This clonotype was seen ten or more times. The rearrangement links TRBV7-2 to TRBJ2-3; TRBD2 agrees at 7 bases. From germline, CDR1 is SGHTA and CDR2 FQGNSA. V lost 1 base, J lost 7 bases, and 2 bases stayed unmatched. The CDR3 runs to 13 residues. The DNA of the CDR3 is TGTGCCAGCAGCTTAGAGCGGGGAAATACGCAGTATTTT. The encoded protein is CASSLERGNTQYF.

This clonotype was found a few times. The gene calls are TRBV4-2 and TRBJ1-3; D perhaps matches TRBD1 (6 bases). Germline V lookup: CDR1 LGHNA, CDR2 YNFKEQ. V lost 1 base to trimming and J lost 2 bases, with 12 bases between them. This CDR3 has 16 residues. CDR3 DNA: TGTGCCAGCAGCCAAGCTCAAGGGGGAGCTGGAAACACCATATATTTT. It translates to CASSQAQGGAGNTIYF.

The table lists this clonotype with many counts. The J gene is TRBJ2-1, the V gene TRBV5-1; 9 nucleotides line up with TRBD1. Germline V gives CDR1 SGHRS, CDR2 YFSETQ. The CDR3 is made up of 14 amino acids. Trimming took 4 bases from V and 7 from J; bases not matched to a gene: 6. The CDR3 nucleotides read TGCGCCAGCAGCGAGTCCGGGACAGGGAATGAGCAGTTCTTC. Residues: CASSESGTGNEQFF.

This clonotype was picked up many times. V gene TRBV18 combines with J gene TRBJ2-5; D not certain. The CDR3 runs to 13 residues. V lost 2 bases and J lost 5, with 9 bases in between. Germline V gene sequence: CDR1 KGHSH, CDR2 LQKENI. The CDR3 protein is CASSPAGSETQYF. The DNA for the CDR3 is TGTGCCAGCTCACCAGCAGGTTCGGAGACCCAGTACTTC. The variable domain in full, completed from reference TRBV18 and TRBJ2-5, reads NAGVMQNPRHLVRRRGQEARLRCSPMKGHSHVYWYRQLPEEGLKFMVYLQKENIIDESGMPKERFSAEFPKEGPSILRIQQVVRGDSAAYFCASSPAGSETQYFGPGTRLLVL.

This clonotype showed up many times. The J gene is TRBJ2-5, the V gene TRBV20-1; 8 bases map to TRBD2. J gave up 2 bases and V 1 base, and 9 bases lay outside the gene matches. Germline V gene sequence: CDR1 DFQATT, CDR2 SNEGSKA (reference sequence). This CDR3 comprises 16 residues. The CDR3 loop is CSARVASGGLQETQYF. The CDR3, as DNA: TGCAGTGCTAGAGTAGCAAGCGGGGGCCTACAAGAGACCCAGTACTTC.

This chain uses TRBV6-5 with TRBJ1-5; D is unresolved. The CDR3 runs to 13 residues. Trimming removed 8 bases at V and 1 base at J, with 9 bases between. CDR1 and CDR2 from the germline V gene are MNHEY and SVGAGI. CDR3 sequence (DNA): TGTGCCAGCGCGTCGCGGAGCAATCAGCCCCAGCATTTT. It encodes CASASRSNQPQHF.

This clonotype was seen only a few times. The chain combines TRBV5-4 with TRBJ1-2; no clear D gene. CDR3 length equals 13 residues. Germline values: CDR1 SGHNT, CDR2 YYREEE (reference sequence). V lost 1 base and J 0 bases, leaving 4 bases between the germline ends. CDR3 region: CASSLYTNYGYTF. CDR3 coding DNA: TGTGCCAGCAGCTTGTACACTAACTATGGCTACACCTTC.

This chain connects TRBV11-2 to TRBJ1-2; weak D call: TRBD1 (6 bases). The CDR3 loop spans 15 amino acids. Germline lookup yields CDR1 SGHAT and CDR2 FQNNGV. V lost 5 bases, J lost 4 bases, and 17 bases lay in between. CDR3 amino acids: CASSQPGGGSYGYTF. CDR3 DNA sequence: TGTGCCAGCAGCCAGCCTGGCGGGGGCAGCTATGGCTACACCTTC. Variable domain in full (rest from reference TRBV11-2 and TRBJ1-2): EAGVAQSPRYKIIEKRQSVAFWCNPISGHATLYWYQQILGQGPKLLIQFQNNGVVDDSQLPKDRFSAERLKGVDSTLKIQPAKLEDSAVYLCASSQPGGGSYGYTFGSGTRLTVV.

J is TRBJ2-2 and V is TRBV24-1, with 7 bases identical to TRBD2. The CDR3 covers 13 residues. Germline V CDR1 and CDR2: KGHDR, SFDVKD. Trimming took 2 bases from V and 7 from J; bases not matched to a gene: 0. The CDR3, as DNA: TGTGCCACCAGTGATTGGGGGGGCGGGGAGCTGTTTTTT. It specifies CATSDWGGGELFF.

There are a few counts of this clonotype. This chain connects TRBV15 to TRBJ2-1; D not certain. V lost 0 bases, J lost 5 bases, and 14 bases lay in between. CDR1 and CDR2 from the germline V gene are LNHNV and YYDKDF (reference sequence). This CDR3 comprises 16 residues. CDR3 region: CATSRDRAPPHNEQFF. The CDR3 coding sequence is TGTGCCACCAGCAGAGATCGGGCCCCCCCCCACAATGAGCAGTTCTTC. Using reference TRBV15 and TRBJ2-1 for the parts outside the CDR3, the full variable domain is DAMVIQNPRYQVTQFGKPVTLSCSQTLNHNVMYWYQQKSSQAPKLLFHYYDKDFNNEADTPDNFQSRRPNTSFCFLDIRSPGLGDTAMYLCATSRDRAPPHNEQFFGPGTRLTVL.

This clonotype was counted a few times. CDR3 DNA sequence: TGCGCCAGCAGGGAGGGGTTTTCCTCCTATAATTCACCCCTCCACTTT. Protein product: CASREGFSSYNSPLHF. This chain links TRBV4-3 with TRBJ1-6; possibly TRBD1 for D (5 bases). The CDR3 extends over 16 amino acids. V lost 6 bases, J lost 0 bases, and 12 bases lay in between. Germline loops: CDR1 LGHNA, CDR2 YSLEER.

The chain employs TRBV5-6 and TRBJ2-2; D might be TRBD1 or TRBD2, each matching 5 bases. Per germline, CDR1 SGHDT and CDR2 YYEEEE. V lost 6 bases and J lost 5, with 20 bases in between. This CDR3 has 16 residues. CDR3 sequence reads: CASTLGTAASTGELFF. The CDR3 coding sequence is TGTGCCAGCACCCTCGGGACCGCAGCGAGTACCGGGGAGCTGTTTTTT.

This clonotype was detected many times. This chain connects TRBV29-1 to TRBJ2-3, with D unresolved. In germline, CDR1 is SQVTM, CDR2 ANQGSEA. The CDR3 extends over 14 amino acids. V lost 5 bases, J lost 4 bases, and 16 bases lay in between. The CDR3 sequence is CSVLLPPGSDTQYF. CDR3 DNA sequence: TGCAGCGTTCTCTTGCCTCCCGGATCAGATACGCAGTATTTT.

This clonotype has only a few counts. This chain uses TRBV7-2 with TRBJ1-2; a weak D match, TRBD1 (5 bases). The CDR3 is 14 residues long. Trimming took off 8 bases at V and 3 bases at J, with 16 bases between the two ends. The V gene's germline CDR1 is SGHTA and CDR2 FQGNSA. The CDR3 loop reads CASCWDGNHYGYTF. In DNA, the CDR3 is TGTGCCAGCTGCTGGGACGGGAACCACTATGGCTACACCTTC.

This clonotype showed up many times. The chain combines TRBV5-1 with TRBJ2-3; D remains unclear. V lost 2 bases, J lost 2 bases, and 9 bases lay in between. The germline V gene encodes CDR1 SGHRS and CDR2 YFSETQ. The CDR3 runs to 14 residues. This CDR3 reads CASSFGSPTDTQYF. The CDR3 DNA sequence: TGCGCCAGCAGCTTCGGTAGCCCCACAGATACGCAGTATTTT.

The chain couples TRBV9 to TRBJ1-3, with D tentatively TRBD1 (5 bases). V was pared by 0 bases and J by 0 bases, with 10 bases between. The CDR3 covers 16 residues. Germline V gene sequence: CDR1 SGDLS, CDR2 YYNGEE. CDR3 amino acids: CASSVVPGSSGNTIYF. CDR3 in DNA: TGTGCCAGCAGCGTAGTTCCAGGGAGCTCTGGAAACACCATATATTTT.

This clonotype was seen at least ten times. The rearrangement joins TRBV4-3 to TRBJ2-2, with TRBD2 matching over 13 bases. After removal of 3 bases from V and 11 bases from J, the junction contained 9 bases not matched to a gene. Germline lookup yields CDR1 LGHNA and CDR2 YSLEER. The CDR3 is made up of 16 amino acids. The CDR3 nucleotides are TGCGCCAGCAGCCATTCTACTAGCGGGGGGGCCTACGAGCTGTTTTTT. Its translation: CASSHSTSGGAYELFF.

This clonotype was picked up many times. The chain is built from TRBV4-3 and TRBJ2-1; D perhaps matches TRBD2 (5 bases). CDR1 and CDR2 from the germline V gene are LGHNA and YSLEER. V lost 0 bases to trimming and J lost 4 bases, with 16 bases between them. The CDR3 extends over 17 amino acids. CDR3 DNA: TGCGCCAGCAGCCAAGATGGGGTCAGCTGGGAGTACAATGAGCAGTTCTTC. This sequence encodes CASSQDGVSWEYNEQFF.

This clonotype came up a few times. The chain recombines TRBV20-1 with TRBJ2-1; TRBD2 matches at 11 bases. The CDR3 spans 23 residues. Trimming removed 5 bases from V and 8 bases from J; junction bases left unmatched: 35. Germline assignment: CDR1 DFQATT and CDR2 SNEGSKA (reference sequence). CDR3 residues: CSARLPPGAPAPGSSGGSDEQFF. DNA of the CDR3: TGCAGTGCTCGACTCCCCCCTGGCGCACCCGCACCCGGTTCTAGCGGGGGGTCTGATGAGCAGTTCTTC.

This clonotype was seen a handful of times. The chain couples TRBV29-1 to TRBJ1-2; D may be TRBD1 (5 bases). The germline V gene has CDR1 SQVTM and CDR2 ANQGSEA. The CDR3 sequence is 11 residues long. The DNA for the CDR3 is TGCATCACCCGGGACGGCTATGGCTACACCTTC. This encodes CITRDGYGYTF.

This sequence joins TRBV5-6 and TRBJ2-7; D possibly uses TRBD1 or TRBD2 (5 bases each). The V gene lost 2 bases and the J gene lost 5 bases, with 17 bases spanning the gap. Germline CDR1 reads SGHDT; CDR2 reads YYEEEE. This CDR3 comprises 15 residues. CDR3 DNA sequence: TGTGCCAGCAGCTTCGGACTTCAGGGAGCGGACGAGCAGTACTTC. Its protein is CASSFGLQGADEQYF.

The rearrangement links TRBV6-5 to TRBJ2-3; D remains ambiguous. This CDR3 region has 14 residues. Trimming cost V 4 bases and J 5 bases, with 13 bases left between them. CDR1 is MNHEY and CDR2 is SVGAGI in the germline V gene. The CDR3 bases are TGTGCCAGCAGTTCAGGCAGGTCGATAGATACGCAGTATTTT. Translated, it gives CASSSGRSIDTQYF.

This clonotype was detected many times. The rearrangement uses TRBV4-1 and TRBJ2-7; 7 bases are shared with TRBD2. The CDR3 length is 15 residues. Germline V gives CDR1 MGHRA, CDR2 YSYEKL. The junction had 3 bases not matched to a gene; V was cut back by 1 base and J by 0 bases. CDR3 sequence reads: CASSQGRGVSYEQYF. CDR3 sequence (DNA): TGCGCCAGCAGCCAAGGACGGGGGGTCTCCTACGAGCAGTACTTC.

The sample holds many counts of this clonotype. The V call is TRBV6-1, the J call TRBJ2-3; D unclear. The CDR3 is 12 residues long. Germline V CDR1 and CDR2: MNHNS, SASEGT. With 2 bases removed from V and 9 bases from J, the gap between germline ends came to 9 bases. The CDR3 loop is CASSERSGTQYF. The CDR3, as DNA: TGTGCCAGCAGTGAAAGGTCAGGCACGCAGTATTTT.

This clonotype was seen a handful of times. The chain is built from TRBV20-1 and TRBJ2-7; TRBD1 is a possible D gene (7 bases). From germline, CDR1 is DFQATT and CDR2 SNEGSKA (reference sequence). The CDR3 consists of 12 residues. The V end lost 8 bases, the J end lost 4 bases, and 15 bases lay between the germline ends. CDR3 sequence reads: CSTTPGGYEQYF. CDR3 bases: TGCAGTACTACCCCAGGGGGGTACGAGCAGTACTTC.

This clonotype occurred many times. The CDR3 sequence is CASSLRGGNIQYF. The CDR3 coding sequence is TGTGCCAGCAGCCTTCGGGGGGGAAACATTCAGTACTTC. V usage is TRBV3-1 and J usage is TRBJ2-4; TRBD2 matches 8 bases. This CDR3 region has 13 residues. Per germline, CDR1 LGHDT and CDR2 YNNKEL (reference sequence). The V segment lost 4 bases and the J segment 6 bases; nucleotides outside the gene matches: 2. The variable domain in full, completed from reference TRBV3-1 and TRBJ2-4, reads DTAVSQTPKYLVTQMGNDKSIKCEQNLGHDTMYWYKQDSKKFLKIMFSYNNKELIINETVPNRFSPKSPDKAHLNLHINSLELGDSAVYFCASSLRGGNIQYFGAGTRLSVL.